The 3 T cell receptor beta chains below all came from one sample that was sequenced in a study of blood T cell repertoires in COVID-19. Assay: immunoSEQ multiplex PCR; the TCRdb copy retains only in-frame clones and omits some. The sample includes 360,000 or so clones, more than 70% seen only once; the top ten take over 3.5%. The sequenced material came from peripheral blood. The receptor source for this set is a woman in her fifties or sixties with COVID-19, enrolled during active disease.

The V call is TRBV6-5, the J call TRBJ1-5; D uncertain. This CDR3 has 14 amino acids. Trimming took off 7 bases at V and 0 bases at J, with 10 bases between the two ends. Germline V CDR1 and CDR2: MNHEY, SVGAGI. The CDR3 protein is CASKRENSNQPQHF. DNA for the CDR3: TGTGCCAGCAAGCGGGAAAATAGCAATCAGCCCCAGCATTTT.

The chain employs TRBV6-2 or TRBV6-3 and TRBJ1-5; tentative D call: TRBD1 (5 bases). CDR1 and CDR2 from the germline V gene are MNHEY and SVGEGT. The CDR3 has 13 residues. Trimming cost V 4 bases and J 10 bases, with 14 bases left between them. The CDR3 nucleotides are TGTGCCAGCAGTTTTACAGGCCGTTCCCCCCAGCATTTT. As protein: CASSFTGRSPQHF.

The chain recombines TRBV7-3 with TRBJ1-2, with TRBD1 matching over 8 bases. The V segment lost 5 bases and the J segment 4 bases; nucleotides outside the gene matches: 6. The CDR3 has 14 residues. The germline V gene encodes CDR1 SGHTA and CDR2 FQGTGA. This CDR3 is CASSLGQGPYGYTF. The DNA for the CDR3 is TGTGCCAGCAGCCTAGGACAGGGCCCCTATGGCTACACCTTC.